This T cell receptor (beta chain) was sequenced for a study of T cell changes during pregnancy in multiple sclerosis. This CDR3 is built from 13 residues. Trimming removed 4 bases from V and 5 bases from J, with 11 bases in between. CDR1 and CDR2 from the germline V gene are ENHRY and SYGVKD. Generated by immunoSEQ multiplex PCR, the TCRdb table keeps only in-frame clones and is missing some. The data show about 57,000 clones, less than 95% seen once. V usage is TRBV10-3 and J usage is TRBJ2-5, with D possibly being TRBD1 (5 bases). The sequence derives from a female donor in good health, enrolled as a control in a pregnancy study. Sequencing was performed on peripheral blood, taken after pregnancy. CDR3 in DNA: TGTGCCATCAGTGCACAGGTTCAGGAGACCCAGTACTTC. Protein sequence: CAISAQVQETQYF.